The text below deals with one T cell receptor (beta chain). Its target is unknown. A much larger clone differs from this one at a single base, so this may be a read error. This is likely a read error, given that the CDR3 carries no conserved phenylalanine or tryptophan at its end. This sample was taken from a study of molecular identifiers for immune sequencing clone quantification. Study at large: Replicate experiments took RNA from approximately 22,000 or 94,000 naive CD8 cells, divided it five ways and sequenced four.

Study-wide results and limits: Whereas clones above 20 RNA copies held under 1% of naive-cell molecules, they held over 97% of effector molecules.

Germline CDR1 and CDR2: SGHTA and FQGNSA. The trim removed 1 base at V and 0 bases at J, leaving 0 bases unmatched. This CDR3 spans 15 amino acids. The use of previously described methods and listed TCR primers produced the bulk TCR libraries. A single record per CDR3 protein comes from TCRdb applying MiXCR to the PCR reads. The repertoire holds a few hundred thousand distinct CDR3 sequences, with roughly 26% as singletons. Sample: naive CD8+ T cells from blood, with Jurkat cell RNA spiked in. As for subset: FACS-sorted CD8+CD4-CCR7+CD45RA+ naive T cells. The V and J genes are TRBV7-2 and TRBJ1-3; 7 bases line up with TRBD1. The receptor comes from a human donor in good health. Some libraries in this study had Jurkat cell RNA spiked in. CDR3: CASSLGDSSGNTIYS. The CDR3 coding sequence is TGTGCCAGCAGCTTAGGGGACAGCTCTGGAAACACCATATATTCT.